Listed below are T cell receptor beta chains from one sample, sequenced in a study of CD8 T cells in Susac syndrome. TCRdb fed the immunoSEQ multiplex PCR reads into MiXCR, producing one record per CDR3 protein. Among 150,000 to 200,000 distinct CDR3 sequences listed, 90% to 95% were seen once. The sample was CD4+ T cells from PBMCs. These receptors all stem from a human donor with Susac syndrome. Each CDR3 is given with its conserved first and last residue. A D gene is named only where the DNA matches it firmly. Expanded clones get a size class; other rows say once, few or many, or leave the size out.

V gene	J gene	D gene	clone size	CDR3 protein	CDR3 DNA
TRBV29-1	TRBJ2-5	TRBD2	-	CSVVLAGGQETQYF	TGCAGCGTTGTCCTAGCGGGGGGACAAGAGACCCAGTACTTC
TRBV18	TRBJ2-1	-	once	CASSPRQSSYNEQFF	TGTGCCAGCTCACCACGTCAGAGCTCCTACAATGAGCAGTTCTTC
TRBV6-1	TRBJ2-3	-	once	CASSEQVGTDTQYF	TGTGCCAGCAGTGAACAGGTGGGCACAGATACGCAGTATTTT
TRBV20-1	TRBJ2-3	TRBD2	-	CSAGTGGGTDTQYF	TGCAGTGCTGGGACCGGGGGGGGCACAGATACGCAGTATTTT
TRBV6-1	TRBJ1-5	-	-	CASTPQGNQPQHF	TGTGCCAGCACTCCGCAGGGGAATCAGCCCCAGCATTTT
TRBV12-3/TRBV12-4	TRBJ2-5	TRBD2	-	CASTGTRETQYF	TGTGCCAGCACAGGGACTAGGGAGACCCAGTACTTC
TRBV3-1	TRBJ1-2	-	-	CASSKSQGSGYTF	TGTGCCAGCAGCAAATCCCAAGGGAGCGGCTACACCTTC
TRBV6-1	TRBJ1-6	TRBD1	-	CASSSRGTGLGSPLHF	TGTGCCAGCAGCTCCCGCGGGACAGGGCTTGGTTCACCCCTCCACTTT
TRBV20-1	TRBJ2-7	-	few	CSVRGSSYEQYF	TGCAGTGTCAGGGGTAGCTCCTACGAGCAGTACTTC
TRBV12-3/TRBV12-4	TRBJ2-7	TRBD1	-	CASSPHLPGQGVHEQYF	TGTGCCAGCAGCCCTCACCTCCCGGGACAGGGGGTCCACGAGCAGTACTTC
TRBV18	TRBJ2-5	-	-	CASSPPTVRETQYF	TGTGCCAGCTCACCACCGACGGTCCGGGAGACCCAGTACTTC
TRBV25-1	TRBJ1-1	-	-	CASSESNTEAFF	TGTGCCAGCAGTGAGTCAAACACTGAAGCTTTCTTT
TRBV2	TRBJ2-3	TRBD2	once	CASSDPTKAGGPDTQYF	TGTGCCAGCAGTGATCCTACCAAAGCGGGGGGGCCGGATACGCAGTATTTT
TRBV4-2	TRBJ2-2	TRBD2	once	CASSQDPGEGTGELFF	TGTGCCAGCAGCCAAGATCCCGGGGAGGGAACCGGGGAGCTGTTTTTT
TRBV7-7	TRBJ2-1	-	-	CASSLGSAAYNEQFF	TGTGCCAGCAGCTTGGGTTCCGCGGCTTACAATGAGCAGTTCTTC
TRBV20-1	TRBJ1-4	-	-	CSAARDSNEKLFF	TGCAGTGCTGCCCGGGACTCTAATGAAAAACTGTTTTTT
TRBV12-3/TRBV12-4	TRBJ1-5	-	-	CASSFTAGSRGQPQHF	TGTGCCAGCAGTTTTACGGCCGGGTCCCGGGGTCAGCCCCAGCATTTT
TRBV5-1	TRBJ1-2	-	-	CASSPSGPARGYTF	TGCGCCAGCAGCCCCTCGGGGCCCGCTCGTGGCTACACCTTC
TRBV12-3/TRBV12-4	TRBJ1-5	-	-	CASSPLGTAQPQHF	TGTGCCAGCAGCCCCTTGGGCACGGCACAGCCCCAGCATTTT
TRBV7-9	TRBJ1-6	-	-	CASSGETGNSPLHF	TGTGCCAGCAGCGGGGAGACGGGTAATTCACCCCTCCACTTT
TRBV2	TRBJ1-1	TRBD1	-	CARRGDSPNTEAFF	TGTGCCAGAAGGGGGGACAGCCCGAACACTGAAGCTTTCTTT
TRBV9	TRBJ2-7	-	-	CASSDVSRAVGEQYF	TGTGCCAGCAGCGATGTCTCCCGGGCCGTCGGCGAGCAGTACTTC
TRBV9	TRBJ2-3	TRBD1	-	CASSASTSGGTQYF	TGTGCCAGCAGCGCCTCGACATCAGGGGGAACGCAGTATTTT
TRBV14	TRBJ2-1	TRBD2	-	CASSHLGGNYNEQFF	TGTGCCAGCAGCCACCTGGGGGGGAACTACAATGAGCAGTTCTTC
TRBV4-3	TRBJ2-3	-	-	CASSQVGGLITDTQYF	TGCGCCAGCAGCCAAGTGGGCGGACTCATCACAGATACGCAGTATTTT
TRBV6-5	TRBJ1-1	-	-	CASSTNTEAFF	TGTGCCAGCAGCACAAACACTGAAGCTTTCTTT
TRBV6-4	TRBJ2-5	-	once	CASSDTRRDQETQYF	TGTGCCAGCAGTGACACCCGCCGGGACCAAGAGACCCAGTACTTC
TRBV9	TRBJ2-1	TRBD1	-	CASGIRDRGYNEQFF	TGTGCCAGCGGAATCCGGGACAGGGGGTACAATGAGCAGTTCTTC
TRBV24-1	TRBJ2-3	-	-	CATSEQGSTDTQYF	TGTGCCACCAGTGAACAGGGAAGCACAGATACGCAGTATTTT
TRBV5-1	TRBJ2-7	-	few	CASSPTGITGEQYF	TGCGCCAGCAGCCCCACAGGGATTACGGGGGAGCAGTACTTC
TRBV9	TRBJ2-1	-	-	CASSVVGSRTVSQWPFF	TGTGCCAGCAGCGTAGTCGGCAGTAGGACGGTTTCACAATGGCCGTTCTTC
TRBV9	TRBJ1-4	TRBD1	-	CASSTRQGLGEKLFF	TGTGCCAGCAGCACCCGACAGGGACTAGGAGAAAAACTGTTTTTT
TRBV6-1	TRBJ2-2	TRBD1	once	CASCKTGGTGELFF	TGTGCCAGCTGCAAGACAGGGGGCACCGGGGAGCTGTTTTTT
TRBV18	TRBJ1-4	-	-	CASSPERRGEKLFF	TGTGCCAGCTCACCGGAGCGGAGGGGTGAAAAACTGTTTTTT
TRBV7-9	TRBJ2-3	-	-	CASDRLGTDTQYF	TGTGCCAGCGATCGGTTGGGCACAGATACGCAGTATTTT
TRBV2	TRBJ1-2	-	-	CASSKRDGYTF	TGTGCCAGCAGCAAGAGGGATGGCTACACCTTC
TRBV20-1	TRBJ2-5	-	-	CSASLGYF	TGCAGTGCTAGTTTGGGGTACTTC
TRBV24-1	TRBJ2-1	-	-	CATSDPGRYNEQFF	TGTGCCACCAGTGATCCGGGACGGTACAATGAGCAGTTCTTC
TRBV7-2	TRBJ2-7	-	-	CASSLDLRQTYEQYF	TGTGCCAGCAGCTTAGATCTTCGACAGACCTACGAGCAGTACTTC